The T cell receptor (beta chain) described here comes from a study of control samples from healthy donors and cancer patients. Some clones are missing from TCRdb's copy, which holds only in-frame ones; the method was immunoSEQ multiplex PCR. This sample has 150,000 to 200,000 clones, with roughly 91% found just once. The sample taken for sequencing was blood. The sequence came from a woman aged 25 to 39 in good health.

The CDR3 sequence is CASSQGGARTDTQYF. The CDR3 DNA sequence: TGTGCCAGCAGCCAGGGGGGGGCTAGGACAGATACGCAGTATTTT. The chain couples TRBV11-3 to TRBJ2-3; D is tentatively TRBD1 or TRBD2 (7 bases each). V dropped 5 bases and J dropped 3 bases, with 15 bases sitting between them. CDR1 and CDR2 from the germline V gene are SGHNT and YENEEA. The CDR3 sequence is 15 residues long.